This is a list of T cell receptor beta chains from one sample in a study of shared clonotypes between healthy human individuals. The assay was immunoSEQ multiplex PCR, and TCRdb's table has in-frame clones only and misses some. There are over 1.5 million clones in the sample; 95% to 99% occur only once, and about 0.4% lies in the top ten. Input material: naive CD4+ T cells sorted from blood. Receptors originate from a man aged 25-45 years in good health. Both conserved end residues are part of each CDR3. A D gene is named only where the DNA matches it firmly. The size of a clone is reported for some rows only, either as once, few or many, or as a class for expanded clones.

len: 16; abundance: -; j_gene: TRBJ2-2; v_gene: TRBV4-2; d_gene: TRBD2; CDR3aa: CASSQRTSGNTGELFF; CDR3nt: TGTGCCAGCAGCCAGAGGACTAGCGGGAACACCGGGGAGCTGTTTTTT
len: 14; abundance: -; j_gene: TRBJ2-2; v_gene: TRBV11-2; d_gene: -; CDR3aa: CASTTDWNTGELFF; CDR3nt: TGTGCCAGCACCACTGACTGGAACACCGGGGAGCTGTTTTTT
len: 15; abundance: -; j_gene: TRBJ2-7; v_gene: TRBV6-6; d_gene: TRBD1; CDR3aa: CASSYSGQAVDEQYF; CDR3nt: TGTGCCAGCAGTTACTCGGGACAGGCCGTCGACGAGCAGTACTTC
len: 14; abundance: -; j_gene: TRBJ2-1; v_gene: TRBV5-4; d_gene: -; CDR3aa: CASSLGLAYNEQFF; CDR3nt: TGTGCCAGCAGCTTGGGACTAGCCTACAATGAGCAGTTCTTC
len: 14; abundance: -; j_gene: TRBJ1-1; v_gene: TRBV27; d_gene: -; CDR3aa: CASRLQGGGTEAFF; CDR3nt: TGTGCCAGCAGACTTCAGGGAGGTGGCACTGAAGCTTTCTTT
len: 14; abundance: -; j_gene: TRBJ2-7; v_gene: TRBV5-1; d_gene: -; CDR3aa: CASSPTGRNYEQYF; CDR3nt: TGCGCCAGCAGCCCCACGGGCCGGAACTACGAGCAGTACTTC
len: 14; abundance: -; j_gene: TRBJ1-1; v_gene: TRBV19; d_gene: -; CDR3aa: CASSRTRGGTEAFF; CDR3nt: TGTGCCAGTAGCAGGACACGCGGAGGGACTGAAGCTTTCTTT
len: 15; abundance: -; j_gene: TRBJ2-3; v_gene: TRBV18; d_gene: -; CDR3aa: CASSPDRRSTDTQYF; CDR3nt: TGTGCCAGCTCACCTGACAGGCGCAGCACAGATACGCAGTATTTT
len: 15; abundance: -; j_gene: TRBJ1-5; v_gene: TRBV7-2; d_gene: -; CDR3aa: CASSREQGRHQPQHF; CDR3nt: TGTGCCAGCAGCCGAGAACAGGGACGGCATCAGCCCCAGCATTTT
len: 14; abundance: -; j_gene: TRBJ2-4; v_gene: TRBV7-2; d_gene: -; CDR3aa: CASSNAGFRDIQYF; CDR3nt: TGTGCCAGCAGCAACGCAGGGTTTCGGGACATTCAGTACTTC
len: 16; abundance: -; j_gene: TRBJ1-5; v_gene: TRBV18; d_gene: TRBD1; CDR3aa: CASSPQGAGSNQPQHF; CDR3nt: TGTGCCAGCTCACCGCAGGGGGCGGGAAGCAATCAGCCCCAGCATTTT
len: 17; abundance: -; j_gene: TRBJ1-1; v_gene: TRBV5-1; d_gene: -; CDR3aa: CASTLGDPDRLNTEAFF; CDR3nt: TGCGCCAGCACTCTGGGGGATCCGGACCGATTGAACACTGAAGCTTTCTTT
len: 14; abundance: -; j_gene: TRBJ1-3; v_gene: TRBV2; d_gene: TRBD1; CDR3aa: CASSVGQPRNTIYF; CDR3nt: TGTGCCAGCAGTGTGGGACAGCCTCGGAACACCATATATTTT
len: 14; abundance: -; j_gene: TRBJ2-7; v_gene: TRBV19; d_gene: TRBD1; CDR3aa: CASSMDRNSYEQYF; CDR3nt: TGTGCCAGTAGTATGGACAGGAACAGCTACGAGCAGTACTTC
len: 15; abundance: -; j_gene: TRBJ2-7; v_gene: TRBV5-1; d_gene: TRBD2; CDR3aa: CASRPGGIGYGEQYF; CDR3nt: TGCGCCAGCCGCCCGGGGGGTATAGGCTATGGCGAGCAGTACTTC
len: 18; abundance: -; j_gene: TRBJ1-4; v_gene: TRBV19; d_gene: TRBD1; CDR3aa: CASRTSLTGSGLVRKLFF; CDR3nt: TGTGCCAGTAGGACCTCCCTGACAGGGAGCGGGTTGGTCCGAAAACTGTTTTTT
len: 16; abundance: -; j_gene: TRBJ2-1; v_gene: TRBV6-4; d_gene: TRBD2; CDR3aa: CASSDRGGRPLREQFF; CDR3nt: TGTGCCAGCAGTGACCGAGGCGGGAGGCCTCTCCGAGAGCAGTTCTTC
len: 15; abundance: -; j_gene: TRBJ1-2; v_gene: TRBV5-4; d_gene: TRBD1; CDR3aa: CASSPIPGQTYGYTF; CDR3nt: TGTGCCAGCAGCCCCATACCGGGACAGACCTATGGCTACACCTTC
len: 15; abundance: -; j_gene: TRBJ1-2; v_gene: TRBV9; d_gene: -; CDR3aa: CASSDGQPANYGYTF; CDR3nt: TGTGCCAGCAGTGATGGACAGCCAGCTAACTATGGCTACACCTTC
len: 16; abundance: -; j_gene: TRBJ1-4; v_gene: TRBV5-1; d_gene: -; CDR3aa: CASSLAGAGENEKLFF; CDR3nt: TGCGCCAGCAGCTTGGCTGGGGCGGGGGAGAATGAAAAACTGTTTTTT
len: 15; abundance: once; j_gene: TRBJ2-3; v_gene: TRBV28; d_gene: TRBD2; CDR3aa: CASSVREGTADTQYF; CDR3nt: TGTGCCAGCAGTGTCCGGGAGGGCACGGCAGATACGCAGTATTTT
len: 14; abundance: -; j_gene: TRBJ2-3; v_gene: TRBV6-6; d_gene: TRBD2; CDR3aa: CASRKEREEDTQYF; CDR3nt: TGTGCCAGCAGGAAGGAGCGGGAGGAAGATACGCAGTATTTT
len: 16; abundance: once; j_gene: TRBJ1-2; v_gene: TRBV23-1; d_gene: -; CDR3aa: CASSSTGTGIRNGYTF; CDR3nt: TGCGCCAGCAGTAGTACCGGGACCGGGATTAGGAATGGCTACACCTTC
len: 14; abundance: -; j_gene: TRBJ2-7; v_gene: TRBV28; d_gene: -; CDR3aa: CASSLAAPGGEQYF; CDR3nt: TGTGCCAGCAGTTTGGCAGCCCCAGGAGGCGAGCAGTACTTC
len: 14; abundance: -; j_gene: TRBJ2-7; v_gene: TRBV25-1; d_gene: TRBD1; CDR3aa: CASSEWGQGSEQYF; CDR3nt: TGTGCCAGCAGTGAATGGGGACAGGGATCCGAGCAGTACTTC
len: 16; abundance: -; j_gene: TRBJ2-7; v_gene: TRBV25-1; d_gene: -; CDR3aa: CASSESPGGHTYEQYF; CDR3nt: TGTGCCAGCAGTGAATCACCCGGGGGCCACACCTACGAGCAGTACTTC
len: 13; abundance: -; j_gene: TRBJ2-7; v_gene: TRBV29-1; d_gene: TRBD2; CDR3aa: CSAVRGSSYEQYF; CDR3nt: TGCAGCGCCGTGCGCGGGAGCTCCTACGAGCAGTACTTC
len: 14; abundance: once; j_gene: TRBJ2-7; v_gene: TRBV18; d_gene: -; CDR3aa: CASSPRQASYEQYF; CDR3nt: TGTGCCAGCTCACCACGGCAGGCCTCCTACGAGCAGTACTTC
len: 17; abundance: once; j_gene: TRBJ2-2; v_gene: TRBV27; d_gene: -; CDR3aa: CASSLTVRGGNTGELFF; CDR3nt: TGTGCCAGCAGTTTAACTGTTCGTGGGGGGAACACCGGGGAGCTGTTTTTT
len: 14; abundance: -; j_gene: TRBJ1-2; v_gene: TRBV18; d_gene: -; CDR3aa: CASSRADSGYGYTF; CDR3nt: TGTGCCAGCTCACGGGCCGACTCAGGCTATGGCTACACCTTC
len: 13; abundance: -; j_gene: TRBJ1-1; v_gene: TRBV4-3; d_gene: -; CDR3aa: CASSQDLNTEAFF; CDR3nt: TGCGCCAGCAGCCAAGATCTGAACACTGAAGCTTTCTTT
len: 12; abundance: -; j_gene: TRBJ2-5; v_gene: TRBV30; d_gene: -; CDR3aa: CAWSRGGETQYF; CDR3nt: TGTGCCTGGAGTCGAGGGGGGGAGACCCAGTACTTC
len: 14; abundance: once; j_gene: TRBJ1-2; v_gene: TRBV13; d_gene: -; CDR3aa: CASRPTGSSSGYTF; CDR3nt: TGTGCCAGCAGGCCTACAGGGTCAAGTAGCGGCTACACCTTC
len: 14; abundance: -; j_gene: TRBJ2-1; v_gene: TRBV18; d_gene: -; CDR3aa: CASSPGTGYNEQFF; CDR3nt: TGTGCCAGCTCACCGGGTACTGGGTACAATGAGCAGTTCTTC
len: 11; abundance: -; j_gene: TRBJ2-7; v_gene: TRBV11-2; d_gene: -; CDR3aa: CASSLIGEQYF; CDR3nt: TGTGCCAGCAGCTTAATTGGGGAGCAGTACTTC
len: 16; abundance: -; j_gene: TRBJ2-1; v_gene: TRBV19; d_gene: TRBD2; CDR3aa: CASSIGLAGSYNEQFF; CDR3nt: TGTGCCAGTAGTATCGGACTAGCGGGGTCCTACAATGAGCAGTTCTTC
len: 14; abundance: -; j_gene: TRBJ2-6; v_gene: TRBV7-6; d_gene: -; CDR3aa: CASSSNSGANVLTF; CDR3nt: TGTGCCAGCAGCTCAAACTCTGGGGCCAACGTCCTGACTTTC
len: 13; abundance: -; j_gene: TRBJ1-2; v_gene: TRBV29-1; d_gene: -; CDR3aa: CSALNAGDYGYTF; CDR3nt: TGCAGCGCCTTGAATGCTGGGGACTATGGCTACACCTTC
len: 13; abundance: -; j_gene: TRBJ1-1; v_gene: TRBV6-1; d_gene: -; CDR3aa: CASSSGVGTEAFF; CDR3nt: TGTGCCTCCTCGTCCGGGGTCGGGACTGAAGCTTTCTTT
len: 14; abundance: -; j_gene: TRBJ2-7; v_gene: TRBV6-1; d_gene: TRBD1; CDR3aa: CASSDQGDVDEQYF; CDR3nt: TGTGCCAGCAGTGACCAGGGGGACGTAGACGAGCAGTACTTC
len: 15; abundance: -; j_gene: TRBJ2-1; v_gene: TRBV7-8; d_gene: TRBD2; CDR3aa: CASGKTSVAYNEQFF; CDR3nt: TGTGCCAGCGGGAAGACTAGCGTTGCCTACAATGAGCAGTTCTTC
len: 15; abundance: -; j_gene: TRBJ2-2; v_gene: TRBV7-2; d_gene: -; CDR3aa: CASSLATGGTGELFF; CDR3nt: TGTGCCAGCAGCTTAGCGACCGGGGGAACCGGGGAGCTGTTTTTT
len: 18; abundance: -; j_gene: TRBJ1-3; v_gene: TRBV15; d_gene: -; CDR3aa: CATSRSYRGASSGNTIYF; CDR3nt: TGTGCCACCAGCAGATCATATCGGGGGGCCAGCTCTGGAAACACCATATATTTT
len: 13; abundance: -; j_gene: TRBJ2-5; v_gene: TRBV27; d_gene: -; CDR3aa: CASSRGPQETQYF; CDR3nt: TGTGCCAGCAGTAGAGGGCCGCAAGAGACCCAGTACTTC
len: 14; abundance: -; j_gene: TRBJ2-7; v_gene: TRBV27; d_gene: TRBD2; CDR3aa: CASSFQGLRGEQYF; CDR3nt: TGTGCCAGCAGTTTTCAGGGACTAAGGGGCGAGCAGTACTTC
len: 15; abundance: once; j_gene: TRBJ2-5; v_gene: TRBV19; d_gene: TRBD2; CDR3aa: CASSPLRTSGGTQYF; CDR3nt: TGTGCCAGTAGTCCTCTTCGGACTAGCGGGGGGACCCAGTACTTC
len: 14; abundance: -; j_gene: TRBJ2-7; v_gene: TRBV7-2; d_gene: -; CDR3aa: CASSLVSGSYEQYF; CDR3nt: TGTGCCAGCAGCTTGGTCAGCGGCTCCTACGAGCAGTACTTC
len: 13; abundance: once; j_gene: TRBJ1-2; v_gene: TRBV28; d_gene: -; CDR3aa: CASSLWGEFGYTF; CDR3nt: TGTGCCAGCAGTTTATGGGGGGAATTCGGCTACACCTTC
len: 14; abundance: -; j_gene: TRBJ2-7; v_gene: TRBV5-1; d_gene: -; CDR3aa: CASSLLGVHYEQYF; CDR3nt: TGCGCCAGCAGCTTGCTCGGGGTCCACTACGAGCAGTACTTC
len: 15; abundance: once; j_gene: TRBJ2-3; v_gene: TRBV19; d_gene: TRBD1; CDR3aa: CASTKETGVTDTQYF; CDR3nt: TGTGCCAGTACGAAAGAGACAGGGGTCACAGATACGCAGTATTTT
len: 16; abundance: -; j_gene: TRBJ2-1; v_gene: TRBV9; d_gene: TRBD2; CDR3aa: CASSGYSGIKGNEQFF; CDR3nt: TGTGCCAGCAGCGGTTATAGCGGGATAAAGGGCAATGAGCAGTTCTTC
len: 16; abundance: -; j_gene: TRBJ2-2; v_gene: TRBV9; d_gene: -; CDR3aa: CASSVGVTTDTGELFF; CDR3nt: TGTGCCAGCAGCGTAGGCGTGACAACCGACACCGGGGAGCTGTTTTTT
len: 14; abundance: once; j_gene: TRBJ1-2; v_gene: TRBV7-2; d_gene: -; CDR3aa: CTSSPQAGRYGYTF; CDR3nt: TGTACCAGCAGCCCCCAGGCCGGGCGCTATGGCTACACCTTC
len: 15; abundance: -; j_gene: TRBJ2-1; v_gene: TRBV7-8; d_gene: TRBD2; CDR3aa: CASSGGLADLNEQFF; CDR3nt: TGTGCCAGCAGCGGGGGACTAGCGGACCTCAATGAGCAGTTCTTC
len: 16; abundance: -; j_gene: TRBJ2-7; v_gene: TRBV10-3; d_gene: TRBD1; CDR3aa: CAISDPGQGGSYEQYF; CDR3nt: TGTGCCATCAGTGATCCGGGACAGGGAGGCTCCTACGAGCAGTACTTC
len: 17; abundance: -; j_gene: TRBJ2-7; v_gene: TRBV5-1; d_gene: TRBD1; CDR3aa: CASSAPGQGIRGYEQYF; CDR3nt: TGCGCCAGCAGCGCGCCGGGACAGGGGATCCGCGGCTACGAGCAGTACTTC
len: 13; abundance: -; j_gene: TRBJ2-3; v_gene: TRBV7-4; d_gene: -; CDR3aa: CASLITNFDTQYF; CDR3nt: TGTGCCAGCCTCATTACTAACTTTGATACGCAGTATTTT
len: 14; abundance: -; j_gene: TRBJ2-2; v_gene: TRBV6-5; d_gene: -; CDR3aa: CATQRDWGTGELFF; CDR3nt: TGTGCCACCCAACGGGACTGGGGGACCGGGGAGCTGTTTTTT
len: 13; abundance: -; j_gene: TRBJ1-5; v_gene: TRBV11-1; d_gene: -; CDR3aa: CASSLYHNQPQHF; CDR3nt: TGTGCCAGCAGCCTATATCATAATCAGCCCCAGCATTTT
len: 12; abundance: -; j_gene: TRBJ1-1; v_gene: TRBV11-3; d_gene: -; CDR3aa: CASSWANTEAFF; CDR3nt: TGTGCCAGCAGCTGGGCCAACACTGAAGCTTTCTTT